The clone carrying this TCR beta chain was seen a handful of times. Its antigen is currently unknown. This sample is part of a study of beta chain features in type 1 diabetes. Whole-study results and caveats: VDJ junctions from patients with type 1 diabetes contained fewer insertions and more deletions. The naive, central memory and Treg TCRB repertoires showed an apparent similarity that was greater among patients than among healthy donors.

The CDR3 has 15 residues. Germline lookup yields CDR1 SGHAT and CDR2 FQNNGV. Trimming removed 6 bases from V and 5 bases from J, with 16 bases in between. Expressed TCRB transcripts were sequenced, since all the RNA that had been isolated was reverse transcribed. Naive, central memory and regulatory T cell samples produced a mean of approximately 4 million reads. Profiled with immunoSEQ multiplex PCR; TCRdb holds only in-frame clones, not every one. The sample lists more than 110,000 clones; 6% to 7.5% were seen once. The sample comprised central memory CD4+ T cells from blood. The rearrangement links TRBV11-2 to TRBJ1-4; D may be TRBD1 (6 bases). The TCR sequence derives from a woman between 25 and 40 years old in good health. The CDR3 spells CASSLRPQGNEKLFF. Written as DNA, the CDR3 is TGTGCCAGCAGTTTAAGGCCACAGGGAAATGAAAAACTGTTTTTT.